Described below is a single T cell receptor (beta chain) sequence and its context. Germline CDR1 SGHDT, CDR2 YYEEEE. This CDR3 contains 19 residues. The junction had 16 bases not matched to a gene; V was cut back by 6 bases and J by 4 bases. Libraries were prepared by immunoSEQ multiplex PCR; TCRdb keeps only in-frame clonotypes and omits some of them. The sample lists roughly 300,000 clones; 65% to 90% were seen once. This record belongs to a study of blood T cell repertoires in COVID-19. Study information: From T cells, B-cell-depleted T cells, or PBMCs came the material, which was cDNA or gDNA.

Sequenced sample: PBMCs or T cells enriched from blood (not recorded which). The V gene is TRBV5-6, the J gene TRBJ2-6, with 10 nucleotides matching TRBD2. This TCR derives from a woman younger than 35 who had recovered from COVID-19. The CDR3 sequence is CASNQRTSGRNPGANVLTF. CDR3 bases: TGTGCCAGCAACCAGAGGACTAGCGGTCGGAACCCGGGGGCCAACGTCCTGACTTTC.